This entry lists 6 T cell receptor beta chains sequenced from one sample in a study of CD8+CD57+ T cells in acquired aplastic anemia. Genomic DNA provided the template from which TCR beta VDJ and CDR3 profiles were obtained. MiXCR was run by TCRdb on the reads, yielding one entry per CDR3 protein. The sample consists of over 150,000 distinct CDR3 sequences, roughly half of them appearing once. The sample consisted of sorted CD4+, CD8+, or CD8+CD57+ T cells (not recorded which) from PBMCs. Receptors originate from a human donor in good health, serving as a control.

This clonotype was recorded at least ten times. This chain joins TRBV5-1 and TRBJ2-5; TRBD2 aligns across 7 bases. The CDR3 length is 14 residues. Germline CDR1 is SGHRS and CDR2 is YFSETQ. Unmatched junction bases numbered 1, after V lost 0 bases and J lost 2 bases. The CDR3 loop is CASSLGRGQETQYF. The CDR3 region has the DNA TGCGCCAGCAGCTTGGGGCGGGGGCAAGAGACCCAGTACTTC.

The chain links TRBV19 to TRBJ1-2; 8 positions match TRBD1. Losses at the gene ends were 9 bases for V and 4 bases for J; bases not matched to a gene: 7. This CDR3 has 13 amino acids. The V gene's germline CDR1 is LNHDA and CDR2 SQIVND (reference sequence). DNA for the CDR3: TGTGCCAGCGATCGGACAGGGAGCTATGGCTACACCTTC. The encoded protein is CASDRTGSYGYTF.

This clonotype has more than one count but fewer than ten. The gene calls are TRBV2 and TRBJ2-7; TRBD1 or TRBD2 may be the D gene (6 bases each). This CDR3 has 14 amino acids. Trimming removed 2 bases at V and 5 bases at J, with 13 bases between. Germline lookup yields CDR1 SNHLY and CDR2 FYNNEI. Written as DNA, the CDR3 is TGTGCCAGCAGTGAAACGGGGGCACTACACGAGCAGTACTTC. Protein: CASSETGALHEQYF.

Comments on this clonotype: A junction end diverges from the germline sequence, so it may reflect a read error. The J gene is TRBJ2-7, the V gene TRBV4-1, with TRBD2 matching 7 bases. CDR1 and CDR2 from the germline V gene are MGHRA and YSYEKL. The CDR3 has 15 amino acids. In DNA form, the CDR3 reads TGCGCCAGCAACCAAGAGCTAGCGGAAACCTACGAGCAGTACTTC. As protein: CASNQELAETYEQYF.

The chain recombines TRBV25-1 with TRBJ1-6; D remains unclear. The CDR3 is 8 residues long. Trimming left V 6 bases short and J 13 bases short, with 1 base between. Germline CDR1 and CDR2: MGHDK and SYGVNS. Here the CDR3 reads CASRPLHF. CDR3 nucleotides: TGTGCCAGCAGGCCCCTCCACTTT.

Turning to this clonotype: Since the CDR3 does not end with the conserved phenylalanine or tryptophan, this likely comes from a read error. V is TRBV7-3 and J is TRBJ2-5; possibly TRBD2 for D (6 bases). CDR1 is SGHTA and CDR2 is FQGTGA in the germline V gene. This CDR3 comprises 13 residues. V was cut by 1 base and J by 5 bases, with 8 bases left in between. For the CDR3, the DNA is TGTGCCAGCAGCTTAAGTGGGGGGGAGACCCAGTACCTC. Translation gives CASSLSGGETQYL.